The T cell receptor beta chain under discussion was sequenced for a study of cytomegalovirus exposure and HLA in healthy donors. 60 Vbeta and 13 Jbeta primers were used in PCR. Some clones are missing from TCRdb's copy, which holds only in-frame ones; the method was immunoSEQ multiplex PCR. The sample lists about 160,000 clones, 79% seen once, with roughly 2% in the top ten. Each of the donors was a healthy bone marrow donor. The source is a man aged 35 to 55 in good health and CMV-seronegative. Source material: PBMCs.

The CDR3 DNA follows: TGTGCCAGCAGTGAATTAGGCAGGGGGCAGTACGAGCAGTACTTC. Translated, it gives CASSELGRGQYEQYF. The genes are TRBV6-1 and TRBJ2-5, with 8 positions matching TRBD1. The tail of the sequence fits TRBJ2-7 better, so the J call may be wrong. The CDR3 spans 15 residues. From germline, CDR1 is MNHNS and CDR2 SASEGT.